Below are 15 T cell receptor beta chains sequenced from a single sample in a study of cytomegalovirus exposure and HLA in healthy donors. The PCR had 60 Vbeta and 13 Jbeta primers. Measured with immunoSEQ multiplex PCR; TCRdb has only the in-frame clones, and not every one. The sample carries 95,000 to 150,000 clones, roughly 70% recorded once. Material for sequencing was PBMCs. Receptors originate from a man between 25 and 39 years old in good health and CMV-seronegative.

This chain links TRBV28 with TRBJ2-5, with TRBD1 matching over 8 bases. The J call may be faulty, since TRBJ2-7 better matches the DNA end. The length of the CDR3 is 15 residues. Germline assignment: CDR1 MDHEN and CDR2 SYDVKM. This chain's CDR3 is CASSATGVGSYEQYF. The CDR3 DNA sequence: TGTGCCAGCAGTGCGACAGGGGTTGGGTCCTACGAGCAGTACTTC.

The chain has TRBV6-4 and TRBJ1-1; D ambiguous. From germline, CDR1 is MRHNA and CDR2 SNTAGT. This CDR3 region has 13 residues. V was shortened by 4 bases and J by 8 bases, with 14 bases between the two germline ends. The CDR3 region has the DNA TGTGCCAGCAGTGTCTTTCCCTCTACCGAAGCTTTCTTT. Amino acid sequence: CASSVFPSTEAFF.

V usage is TRBV4-1 and J usage is TRBJ1-1; D gene uncertain. The CDR3 length is 15 residues. V gave up 3 bases and J gave up 2 bases, with 13 bases separating them. Germline V gene lookup returns CDR1 MGHRA and CDR2 YSYEKL. The CDR3 loop is CASSQKTPTNTEAFF. The CDR3 region has the DNA TGCGCCAGCAGCCAGAAGACACCTACCAACACTGAAGCTTTCTTT.

This clone was counted a few times. The J gene is TRBJ2-5, the V gene TRBV25-1; D gene unclear. The V and J ends lost 4 bases and 7 bases respectively, with 10 bases between them. Germline lookup yields CDR1 MGHDK and CDR2 SYGVNS. There are 12 residues in the CDR3. CDR3 in amino acids: CASSGQTGTQYF. In DNA, the CDR3 is TGTGCCAGCAGTGGCCAAACGGGGACCCAGTACTTC.

There are a few counts of this clone. The rearrangement links TRBV5-1 to TRBJ2-1; 9 bases are a match to TRBD2. The CDR3 contains 17 residues. V was pared by 0 bases and J by 2 bases, with 6 bases of the junction left unmatched. The germline gives CDR1 SGHRS, CDR2 YFSETQ. As DNA, the CDR3 is TGCGCCAGCAGCTTGGCCATAGTAGCGGGGGCCTACAATGAGCAGTTCTTC. Its protein is CASSLAIVAGAYNEQFF. The complete variable domain, with remaining parts taken from reference TRBV5-1 and TRBJ2-1, reads KAGVTQTPRYLIKTRGQQVTLSCSPISGHRSVSWYQQTPGQGLQFLFEYFSETQRNKGNFPGRFSGRQFSNSRSEMNVSTLELGDSALYLCASSLAIVAGAYNEQFFGPGTRLTVL.

The chain is built from TRBV18 and TRBJ2-3, with D uncertain. The CDR3 runs to 15 residues. With 1 base removed from V and 2 bases from J, the gap between germline ends came to 10 bases. CDR1 is KGHSH, CDR2 LQKENI, per germline. CDR3 nucleotides: TGTGCCAGCTCACCACGTTCAGATATCACAGATACGCAGTATTTT. This gives the protein CASSPRSDITDTQYF.

This chain joins TRBV2 and TRBJ2-1, with D possibly being TRBD2 (5 bases). Trimming took off 6 bases at V and 8 bases at J, with 8 bases between the two ends. CDR3 length equals 11 residues. Germline V lookup: CDR1 SNHLY, CDR2 FYNNEI. The CDR3 DNA sequence: TGTGCCAGCAGCGGGGTCGATGAGCAGTTCTTC. As protein: CASSGVDEQFF.

In nucleotides, the CDR3 is TGCGCCAGCAGCCGAGCATATCGGCAGGCGCCTGGGGAGACCCAGTACTTC. This translates into CASSRAYRQAPGETQYF. The chain uses TRBV4-1 and TRBJ2-5; D gene ambiguous. The V end lost 4 bases, the J end lost 5 bases, and 23 bases lay between the germline ends. The germline CDR1 and CDR2 sequences are MGHRA and YSYEKL. The CDR3 is 17 residues long.

The chain carries TRBV7-9 and TRBJ1-1; 7 nucleotides line up with TRBD1. CDR3 size: 14 residues. Trimming at V came to 0 bases and at J to 9 bases, leaving 7 bases not matched to a gene. Germline V gives CDR1 SEHNR, CDR2 FQNEAQ (reference sequence). The CDR3 region is CASSLAGGEFQAFF. Here the CDR3 DNA reads TGTGCCAGCAGCTTAGCAGGGGGCGAATTCCAAGCTTTCTTT.

This sequence joins TRBV5-4 and TRBJ2-7; 8 bases line up with TRBD2. Trimming cost V 10 bases and J 2 bases; bases outside gene matches: 8. The CDR3 consists of 13 residues. Germline CDR1 is SGHNT and CDR2 is YYREEE (reference sequence). The CDR3 nucleotides are TGTGCCCCCGGGGTAGCGGGGACCTACGAGCAGTACTTC. Its translation: CAPGVAGTYEQYF.

The chain couples TRBV11-3 to TRBJ2-3, with D possibly matching TRBD2 (8 bases). Germline assignment: CDR1 SGHNT and CDR2 YENEEA. The V end was cut by 6 bases, the J end by 2 bases, with 15 bases between. CDR3 length: 15 amino acids. The DNA for the CDR3 is TGTGCCAGCAGTCCGGGAGGGGGCTACACAGATACGCAGTATTTT. Translated: CASSPGGGYTDTQYF.

J is TRBJ2-2 and V is TRBV19; D gene uncertain. CDR3 length equals 11 residues. The germline V gene encodes CDR1 LNHDA and CDR2 SQIVND (reference sequence). V lost 5 bases to trimming and J lost 8 bases, with 6 bases between them. The CDR3 coding sequence is TGTGCCAGTAGTGATACAGGGGAGCTGTTTTTT. Translated: CASSDTGELFF.

This clone was detected a few times. The chain employs TRBV5-4 and TRBJ2-5; TRBD2 matches at 15 bases. V was pared by 5 bases and J by 2 bases, with 13 bases of the junction left unmatched. Germline CDR1 is SGHNT and CDR2 is YYREEE (reference sequence). The CDR3 is made up of 19 amino acids. The CDR3 DNA reads as TGTGCCAGCAGGCGGACTAGCGGGGGGGCCGCGGTTTTGCAAGAGACCCAGTACTTC. This gives the protein CASRRTSGGAAVLQETQYF.

This rearrangement joins TRBV5-1 to TRBJ2-1; 15 bases are a match to TRBD2. CDR1 and CDR2 from the germline V gene are SGHRS and YFSETQ. This CDR3 has 18 amino acids. The trim removed 4 bases at V and 2 bases at J, leaving 7 bases unmatched. The CDR3 region is CASSPGLAGGLTYNEQFF. In DNA, the CDR3 is TGCGCCAGCAGCCCGGGACTAGCGGGGGGCCTCACCTACAATGAGCAGTTCTTC.

This rearrangement joins TRBV28 to TRBJ2-5; 9 positions match TRBD1. V trimming: 4 bases; J trimming: 5 bases; junction bases outside the gene matches: 11. The CDR3 is made up of 16 amino acids. In germline, CDR1 is MDHEN, CDR2 SYDVKM. The CDR3 loop reads CASSSAGQGFQETQYF. In nucleotides, the CDR3 is TGTGCCAGCAGTTCCGCGGGACAGGGATTTCAGGAGACCCAGTACTTC.